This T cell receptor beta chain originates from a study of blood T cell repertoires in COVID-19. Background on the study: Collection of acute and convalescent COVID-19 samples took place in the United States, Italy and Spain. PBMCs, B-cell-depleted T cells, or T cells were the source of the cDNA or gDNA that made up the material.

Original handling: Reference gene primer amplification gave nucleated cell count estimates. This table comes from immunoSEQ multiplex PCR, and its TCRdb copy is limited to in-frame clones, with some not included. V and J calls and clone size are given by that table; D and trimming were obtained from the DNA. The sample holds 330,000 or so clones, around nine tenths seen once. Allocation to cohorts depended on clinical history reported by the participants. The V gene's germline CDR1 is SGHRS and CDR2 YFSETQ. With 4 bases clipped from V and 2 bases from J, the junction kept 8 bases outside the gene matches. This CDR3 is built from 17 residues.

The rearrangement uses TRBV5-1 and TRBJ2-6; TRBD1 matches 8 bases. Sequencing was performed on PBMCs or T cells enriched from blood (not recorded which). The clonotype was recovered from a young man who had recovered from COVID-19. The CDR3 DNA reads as TGCGCCAGCAGCGCCAACGCAGGGGGCCCTGGGGCCAACGTCCTGACTTTC. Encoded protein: CASSANAGGPGANVLTF. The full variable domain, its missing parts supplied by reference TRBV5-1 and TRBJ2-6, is KAGVTQTPRYLIKTRGQQVTLSCSPISGHRSVSWYQQTPGQGLQFLFEYFSETQRNKGNFPGRFSGRQFSNSRSEMNVSTLELGDSALYLCASSANAGGPGANVLTFGAGSRLTVL.